Described below is a single T cell receptor beta chain sequence and its context. This sample stems from a study of radiation and T cells in renal cell carcinoma. The sample's time point: baseline pretreatment blood. Specified treatment: 15 Gy SBRT to primary tumor, nephrectomy 4 weeks later. Blood was sampled at baseline, 2 weeks and 4 weeks after SBRT. The table came from immunoSEQ multiplex PCR; TCRdb's copy has only in-frame clones and leaves some out. This table holds around 140,000 clones, approximately 90% found once. V lost 7 bases to trimming and J lost 2 bases; unmatched junction nucleotides: 5. The CDR3 is 14 amino acids. Germline V gene sequence: CDR1 MDHEN, CDR2 SYDVKM.

This specimen was blood, taken from a patient whose treatment included radiotherapy and nephrectomy. V is TRBV28 and J is TRBJ2-7; 10 nucleotides align to TRBD1. This receptor was taken from a woman in her 70s with renal cell carcinoma. CDR3 sequence: CASTTGGAAYEQYF. The CDR3, as DNA: TGTGCCAGCACGACAGGGGGCGCCGCCTACGAGCAGTACTTC.